The T cell receptor beta chain under discussion was sequenced for a study of blood T cell repertoires in COVID-19. The wider study: The cDNA or gDNA used as material had been derived from T cells, B-cell-depleted T cells, or PBMCs.

Produced via immunoSEQ multiplex PCR; TCRdb's table is partial and in-frame only. The repertoire holds roughly 400,000 clones, with roughly 89% as singletons. J gave up 7 bases and V 5 bases, and 8 bases lay outside the gene matches. There are 15 residues in the CDR3. Germline lookup yields CDR1 MNHEY and CDR2 SMNVEV (reference sequence). The clonotype comes from a woman aged 50 to 60 who had recovered from COVID-19. The chain employs TRBV27 and TRBJ1-2; 12 bases match TRBD1. Sequenced input: PBMCs or T cells enriched from blood (not recorded which). CDR3 in amino acids: CASSAPGQGAGGYTF. In nucleotides, the CDR3 is TGTGCCAGCAGTGCTCCGGGACAGGGGGCGGGTGGCTACACCTTC.